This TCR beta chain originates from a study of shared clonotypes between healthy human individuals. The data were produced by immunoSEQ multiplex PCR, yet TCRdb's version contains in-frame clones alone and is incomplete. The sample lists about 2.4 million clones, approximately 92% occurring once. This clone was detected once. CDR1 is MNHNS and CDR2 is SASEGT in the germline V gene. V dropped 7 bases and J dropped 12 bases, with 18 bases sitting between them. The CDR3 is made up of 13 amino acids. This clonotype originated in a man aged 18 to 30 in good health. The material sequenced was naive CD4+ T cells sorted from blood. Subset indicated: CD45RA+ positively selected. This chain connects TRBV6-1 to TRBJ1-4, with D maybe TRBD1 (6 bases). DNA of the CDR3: TGTGCCAGCACCTTAGACAGGTTGGGAGAACTGTTTTTT. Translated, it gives CASTLDRLGELFF.